These T cell receptor beta chains were read from a single sample in a study of graft-versus-host responses after intestinal transplantation. Profiling relied on immunoSEQ multiplex PCR, and the TCRdb table lists in-frame clones only, not all of them. The sample has about 150,000 clones; nearly 95% are singletons. Antigen specificity for these receptors is unknown. Sequenced here: unstimulated CD4+ T cells sorted from spleen or lymph node cells, sampled before intestinal transplant. Receptors originate from a human donor who received an intestinal transplant. CDR3s leave out the opening cysteine and the closing phenylalanine or tryptophan.

j_call v_call cdr3_aa
TRBJ1-6 TRBV6-1 ASSNVQGMDSPLH
TRBJ2-1 TRBV19 ASSLAHRGVDEQF
TRBJ2-7 TRBV18 ASSPWTNSYEQY
TRBJ1-5 TRBV7-2 ASSDPNSGQPQH
TRBJ2-5 TRBV9 ASSVAATLGQETQY
TRBJ2-7 TRBV28 ASSRWTDESYEQY
TRBJ2-7 TRBV7-9 ASSLDSSYEQY
TRBJ2-7 TRBV2 ASSEWAHGY
TRBJ1-1 TRBV7-9 ASSSPPDRALMNTEAF
TRBJ2-6 TRBV5-7 ASRDPGLGISGANVLT
TRBJ2-1 TRBV5-1 ASSLGLAAVDEQF
TRBJ1-3 TRBV7-8 ASSISGQGFSSFSGNTIY
TRBJ1-5 TRBV10-1 ASIRPKKADINQPQH
TRBJ1-5 TRBV5-8 ASSRDSNQPQH
TRBJ2-2 TRBV29-1 SVGAGDHTGELF
TRBJ2-5 TRBV6-5 ASSLPTGLETQY
TRBJ2-1 TRBV9 ASSVADGASAAGSYNEQF
TRBJ2-7 TRBV27 ASSLSTGVEYEQY
TRBJ2-2 TRBV28 ASSLGGADNTGELF
TRBJ2-7 TRBV11-2 ASSPQTGLYEQY
TRBJ2-7 TRBV11-1 ASSLEGGAGGLYEQY
TRBJ2-5 TRBV27 ASSLSLGKTQY
TRBJ1-2 TRBV28 ASSLGGQYYGYT
TRBJ2-3 TRBV10-3 AISLGLAEDTDTQY
TRBJ2-1 TRBV28 ASSLGTRRVNEQF
TRBJ1-5 TRBV4-1 ASSQDQGNQPQH
TRBJ2-1 TRBV27 ASSFTSGSLNEQF
TRBJ2-5 TRBV10-3 AISEGSGETQY
TRBJ2-1 TRBV7-3 ASSFRTDNEQF
TRBJ2-7 TRBV2 ASSFTSGTYEQY
TRBJ2-3 TRBV2 ASSEQGAGTDTQY
TRBJ2-5 TRBV6-5 ASRGTGRQETQY
TRBJ1-5 TRBV5-6 ASSFSRGYQPQH
TRBJ2-7 TRBV9 ASSVVASGLTPAYEQY
TRBJ1-4 TRBV15 ATSRAPSANEKLF
TRBJ1-2 TRBV6-5 ASSALLGGIYGYT
TRBJ1-2 TRBV28 ASSYRQANYGYT
TRBJ2-5 TRBV28 ASSARTSSQETQY
TRBJ1-4 TRBV6-1 ASSEGAYKNEKLF
TRBJ2-4 TRBV27 ASSLRVAENIQY
TRBJ1-1 TRBV10-3 AISRQGNTEAF
TRBJ2-1 TRBV7-8 ASSLTTYDYNEQF
TRBJ2-7 TRBV7-6 ASSPLAGEGEQY
TRBJ2-5 TRBV6-5 ASSYATSGYQETQY
TRBJ1-4 TRBV6-5 ASRGTGGDYEKLF
. TRBV7-8 ASSRGTGFVYEQY
TRBJ1-1 TRBV7-9 ASSPGGQNTEAF
TRBJ2-7 TRBV18 ASSPPWGSDYEQY
TRBJ2-1 TRBV4-1 ASSQENAAGANEQF
TRBJ1-5 TRBV30 AWSAGTAHSNQPQH
TRBJ1-2 TRBV28 ASSLGLYGYT
. TRBV27 ASRSGTGGSYEQY
TRBJ1-2 TRBV7-3 ASRGQGVGYT